A selection of T cell receptor beta chains follows, all from one sample in a study of T-cell reconstitution after alpha-beta-depleted transplantation in children. A single record per CDR3 protein comes from TCRdb applying MiXCR to the PCR reads. The sample includes a few hundred thousand distinct CDR3 sequences, 43% of them seen just once. This material consisted of PBMCs, taken before TCRalphabeta/CD19-depleted stem cell transplant. These receptors all stem from a girl aged 2-15 years with aplastic anemia, due to receive a stem cell transplant. Each CDR3 is given with its conserved first and last residue. The D gene is left open where the match is weak. Some rows mark clone size as missing; the rest say once, few, many or name a class of expanded clone.

TRBJ1-5 | once | TRBV5-1 | TRBD1 | TGCGCCAGCAGCCCCGGGACAGGGGTCAATCAGCCCCAGCATTTT | CASSPGTGVNQPQHF
TRBJ2-4 | . | TRBV20-1 | . | TGCAGTGCTAACAGGGAGGACATTCAGTACTTC | CSANREDIQYF
TRBJ2-7 | . | TRBV4-1 | . | TGCGCCAGCAGCCAAGATAGGCCCTCCTACGAGCAGTACTTC | CASSQDRPSYEQYF
TRBJ1-1 | once | TRBV12-3/TRBV12-4 | . | TGTGCCAGCAGTTTAAGGGGGTGGAACACTGAAGCTTTCTTT | CASSLRGWNTEAFF
TRBJ2-2 | . | TRBV5-1 | . | TGCGCCAGCAGCTTGGATGGGGGACCCGGGGAGCTGTTTTTT | CASSLDGGPGELFF
TRBJ2-7 | . | TRBV20-1 | TRBD1 | TGCAGTGCTATAAGTCCGGGACAGGGGGGATACGAGCAGTACTTC | CSAISPGQGGYEQYF
TRBJ2-3 | few | TRBV20-1 | . | TGCAGTGCTAGGATTCCAGGGGCAACAGATACGCAGTATTTT | CSARIPGATDTQYF
TRBJ2-1 | many | TRBV20-1 | TRBD1 | TGCAGTGGGGGGGTCCCGGGACAGGGGAGGCGTGAGCAGTTCTTC | CSGGVPGQGRREQFF
TRBJ2-7 | few | TRBV14 | . | TGTGCCAGCAGCCAACCGGGGACGGCGAGCTCCTACGAGCAGTACTTC | CASSQPGTASSYEQYF
TRBJ2-1 | . | TRBV4-1 | . | TGCGCCAGCAGCCAAGAAAACAGGGTGGACAATGAGCAGTTCTTC | CASSQENRVDNEQFF
TRBJ2-6 | . | TRBV7-9 | . | TGTGCCAGCAGCCATCCAGGGTTGAGGGCCAACGTCCTGACTTTC | CASSHPGLRANVLTF
TRBJ2-5 | . | TRBV4-2 | TRBD2 | TGTGCCAGCGGCCCCGCCCTTTTCTGGGGGGGAGAGACCCAGTACTTC | CASGPALFWGGETQYF
TRBJ1-1 | . | TRBV6-1 | TRBD1 | TGTGCCAGCAGTGCCCCAGGGGGACCGAACACTGAAGCTTTCTTT | CASSAPGGPNTEAFF
TRBJ2-3 | . | TRBV5-1 | . | TGCGCCAGCAGCTTGAAGGGGGGTAGCACAGATACGCAGTATTTT | CASSLKGGSTDTQYF
TRBJ2-7 | . | TRBV7-2 | TRBD2 | TGTGCCAGCAGCCCCGCGCCGACTAGCAACTACGAGCAGTACTTC | CASSPAPTSNYEQYF
TRBJ2-2 | many | TRBV12-3/TRBV12-4 | TRBD1 | TGTGCCAGCAGTTTCCGGACAGGGACCACCGGGGAGCTGTTTTTT | CASSFRTGTTGELFF
TRBJ1-1 | many | TRBV29-1 | TRBD1 | TGCAGCGTCCTTCGACAGGGACGGAGATCGGGCACTGAAGCTTTCTTT | CSVLRQGRRSGTEAFF
TRBJ2-2 | . | TRBV20-1 | . | TGCAGTGCGCCGCAGGACACCGGGGAGCTGTTTTTT | CSAPQDTGELFF
TRBJ2-7 | . | TRBV6-5 | . | TGTGCCAGCAGTTACTCGATTCTGTCCGAATCCTACGAGCAGTACTTC | CASSYSILSESYEQYF
TRBJ2-2 | . | TRBV12-3/TRBV12-4 | TRBD2 | TGTGCCAGCAGTACTACTTGGACTAGCGGGCCCGGGGAGCTGTTTTTT | CASSTTWTSGPGELFF
TRBJ1-2 | few | TRBV11-2 | . | TGTGCCAGCAGCTTAGTAGGCCCTAACTATGGCTACACCTTC | CASSLVGPNYGYTF
TRBJ2-7 | . | TRBV7-9 | . | TGTGCCAGCAGCCCACAGCCTACCTACGAGCAGTCCTTC | CASSPQPTYEQSF
TRBJ2-1 | . | TRBV18 | TRBD2 | TGTGCCAGCTCACCCGGACTAGCGGGGGGGCAGAGGGAGCAGTTCTTC | CASSPGLAGGQREQFF
TRBJ1-1 | once | TRBV5-1 | TRBD1 | TGCGCCAGCAGCAGAGAGACAGGGCGGCGGACTGAAGCTTTCTTT | CASSRETGRRTEAFF
TRBJ2-7 | few | TRBV6-1 | TRBD1 | TGTGCCAGCAGGCATGACAGGGGGCAAGACTACGAGCAGTACTTC | CASRHDRGQDYEQYF
TRBJ1-2 | many | TRBV9 | TRBD1 | TGTGCCAGCAGCGCCGAACCTATTGGGACAGGGGGCAGCTATGGCTACACCTTC | CASSAEPIGTGGSYGYTF
TRBJ2-2 | . | TRBV10-2 | . | TGCGCCAGCAGTGAACGGGGTAACACCGGGGAGCTGTTTTTT | CASSERGNTGELFF
TRBJ1-2 | . | TRBV6-1 | . | TGTGCCAGCAGTGAAGCGGTAGGGGGAAGAGGTGGCTACACCTTC | CASSEAVGGRGGYTF
TRBJ2-7 | . | TRBV11-2 | TRBD2 | TGTGCCAGCAGCTTAGTGGTTACTAGCGGTACGGACGAGCAGTACTTC | CASSLVVTSGTDEQYF
TRBJ2-1 | many | TRBV15 | TRBD2 | TGTGCCACCAGCAGAGATCAATTAGCGGGAGCCGCGGGGGATGAGCAGTTCTTC | CATSRDQLAGAAGDEQFF
TRBJ2-3 | . | TRBV7-9 | . | TGTGCCAGCAGCCCCGCGGGTACGCAGTATTTT | CASSPAGTQYF
TRBJ1-6 | few | TRBV7-9 | TRBD1 | TGTGCCAGCAGCTCAACCCGGGACAGTTCCTATAATTCACCCCTCCACTTT | CASSSTRDSSYNSPLHF
TRBJ1-2 | . | TRBV29-1 | . | TGCAGCGTTGAAAGTATCGGGGGCCGGGGCTACACCTTC | CSVESIGGRGYTF
TRBJ1-2 | . | TRBV5-6 | TRBD1 | TGTGCCAGCAGCTTGGGTTCCGGGACAGGGGGCACTGGCTACACCTTC | CASSLGSGTGGTGYTF
TRBJ1-6 | . | TRBV6-1 | TRBD1 | TGTGCCACGACGGAGGGGGCGGCTAATTCACCCCTCCACTTT | CATTEGAANSPLHF
TRBJ2-6 | . | TRBV11-1 | . | TGTGCCAGCAGCACTACGGACGGACGGACTTCTGGGGCCAACGTCCCGACTTTC | CASSTTDGRTSGANVPTF
TRBJ2-1 | once | TRBV5-1 | TRBD2 | TGCGCCAGCAGCCCCCAGGGGACTAGCCTTGACAATGAGCAGTTCTTC | CASSPQGTSLDNEQFF
TRBJ2-2 | . | TRBV6-2/TRBV6-3 | TRBD2 | TGTGCCAGCGCAAACCTAGCGGACCAAGGGGAGCTGTTTTTT | CASANLADQGELFF
TRBJ2-7 | . | TRBV28 | TRBD1 | TGTGCCAGCAGTTTATCCACAGGGGGCCTCGAGCAGTACTTC | CASSLSTGGLEQYF
TRBJ2-3 | . | TRBV6-5 | TRBD2 | TGTGCCAGCAGTTACTCGCGGGGGGGGCTTAGCACAGATACGCAGTATTTT | CASSYSRGGLSTDTQYF
TRBJ2-7 | few | TRBV21-1 | . | TGTGCCAGCAGCAAAGGCGAGGGAAGACAGGGCTCCTACGAGCAGTACTTC | CASSKGEGRQGSYEQYF
TRBJ2-7 | . | TRBV27 | TRBD2 | TGTGCCAGCAGCCTCCTGCCGGGACTAGGCCTCGAGCAGTACTTC | CASSLLPGLGLEQYF
TRBJ1-2 | few | TRBV6-5 | . | TGTGCCAGCAGTTACTCACAGGGAGCTAACTATGGCTACACCTTC | CASSYSQGANYGYTF
TRBJ2-3 | . | TRBV9 | . | TGTGCCAGCAGCGTAGGGGTCGGGAGCAGACATCTTACAGATACGCAGTATTTT | CASSVGVGSRHLTDTQYF
TRBJ1-5 | many | TRBV29-1 | . | TGCAGCGTTGTCATCGCAGGCCGCAATCAGCCCCAGCATTTT | CSVVIAGRNQPQHF
TRBJ2-1 | . | TRBV4-2 | . | TGTGCCAGCAGCCCGGGTCACGGGATACTCTCCCATGAGCAGTTCTTC | CASSPGHGILSHEQFF
TRBJ2-5 | . | TRBV7-2 | . | TGTGCCAGCACCCCAAGAGAGACCCAGTACTTC | CASTPRETQYF
TRBJ2-7 | . | TRBV15 | . | TGTGCCACCAGCTTAAAGAGCTCCTACGAGCAGTACTTC | CATSLKSSYEQYF
TRBJ2-1 | once | TRBV20-1 | TRBD2 | TGCAGTGCTAGAGATCGGGGGGATGAGCAGTTCTTC | CSARDRGDEQFF
TRBJ1-3 | . | TRBV7-2 | TRBD1 | TGTGCCAGCAGCGTTAGACAGGGGCAGAACACCATATATTTT | CASSVRQGQNTIYF
TRBJ2-1 | few | TRBV24-1 | . | TGTGCCACCAGTGAGGGAGGTGAGCAGTTCTTC | CATSEGGEQFF